The 19 T cell receptor beta chains listed next were all sequenced from one sample in a study of vaccination and CD4 T cells after COVID-19. TCRdb re-analysed the PCR reads in MiXCR, keeping a single row per CDR3 protein. Of about 15,000 distinct CDR3 sequences in the sample, around 69% were seen once. The sequences come from CD4+ T cells from blood, collected after SARS-CoV-2 vaccination. These receptors were taken from a human donor who had recovered from COVID-19.

The chain recombines TRBV5-4 with TRBJ2-5, with 12 bases that match TRBD2. The V segment lost 2 bases and the J segment 1 base; nucleotides outside the gene matches: 3. This CDR3 spans 16 amino acids. Per the germline V gene, CDR1 is SGHNT and CDR2 is YYREEE (reference sequence). The CDR3 bases are TGTGCCAGCAGCTTAAGACTAGCGGGAGCCCAAGAGACCCAGTACTTC. Translated: CASSLRLAGAQETQYF.

The chain links TRBV5-5 to TRBJ2-5; tentatively, D is TRBD1 or TRBD2 (5 bases each). The germline V gene has CDR1 SGHKS and CDR2 YYEKEE (reference sequence). Trimming removed 1 base at V and 1 base at J, with 8 bases between. The CDR3 is 14 residues long. The CDR3 region is CASSLSGLQETQYF. In nucleotides, the CDR3 is TGTGCCAGCAGCTTGTCGGGGCTCCAAGAGACCCAGTACTTC.

V and J are TRBV7-2 and TRBJ2-5; TRBD1 aligns across 7 bases. The J segment lost 1 base and the V segment lost 5 bases, leaving 13 bases of the junction unmatched. This CDR3 has 17 residues. Germline assignment: CDR1 SGHTA and CDR2 FQGNSA. In DNA form, the CDR3 reads TGTGCCAGCAGCCTGATGTCCAGGGGGAAAGGCCAAGAGACCCAGTACTTC. This gives the protein CASSLMSRGKGQETQYF.

The rearrangement uses TRBV10-3 and TRBJ2-1; D uncertain. Between the trimmed V and J ends, which lost 10 bases and 8 bases, there was a span of 21 bases. CDR1 is ENHRY and CDR2 is SYGVKD in the germline V gene. This CDR3 is built from 14 residues. DNA for the CDR3: TGTGCCACCCTGTCGGATACTACGGCCGATGAGCAGTTCTTC. Translation: CATLSDTTADEQFF.

The chain carries TRBV15 and TRBJ2-1; D possibly corresponds to TRBD1 (5 bases). There are 17 residues in the CDR3. The germline V gene encodes CDR1 LNHNV and CDR2 YYDKDF (reference sequence). The germline V and J ends were trimmed by 1 base and 5 bases, with 18 bases remaining between them. DNA of the CDR3: TGTGCCACCAGCAGAGTTATGAGCAGAGGACACGACAATGAGCAGTTCTTC. Translating it yields CATSRVMSRGHDNEQFF.

The rearrangement joins TRBV6-1 to TRBJ2-5; 9 positions agree with TRBD1. The junction had 15 bases not matched to a gene; V was cut back by 6 bases and J by 4 bases. This CDR3 is built from 17 residues. From germline, CDR1 is MNHNS and CDR2 SASEGT. CDR3 bases: TGTGCCAGCAGAATATACGGGACAGGGATGCGAGGAGAGACCCAGTACTTC. Translation gives CASRIYGTGMRGETQYF.

Here the CDR3 DNA reads TGTGCCACCAGTGATTCTCACAATCCCGGAGGCACAGATACGCAGTATTTT. Encoded protein: CATSDSHNPGGTDTQYF. The genes are TRBV24-1 and TRBJ2-3; unclear D gene. V lost 2 bases and J 1 base, leaving 15 bases between the germline ends. This CDR3 has 17 residues. Germline CDR1 reads KGHDR; CDR2 reads SFDVKD.

The chain links TRBV20-1 to TRBJ1-2; 12 positions match TRBD1. Germline V lookup: CDR1 DFQATT, CDR2 SNEGSKA (reference sequence). There are 15 residues in the CDR3. V lost 1 base, J lost 3 bases, and 3 bases stayed unmatched. Written as DNA, the CDR3 is TGCAGTGCTAGAGGGGACAGGGGGCCTGACTATGGCTACACCTTC. Encoded protein: CSARGDRGPDYGYTF.

This clonotype was observed a few times. This chain links TRBV29-1 with TRBJ1-5; 7 bases match TRBD1. The CDR3 loop spans 13 amino acids. V lost 4 bases to trimming and J lost 2 bases; unmatched junction nucleotides: 2. CDR1 is SQVTM and CDR2 is ANQGSEA in the germline V gene. The CDR3 nucleotides are TGCAGCGTTGCCGGGACAGGCAATCAGCCCCAGCATTTT. Protein product: CSVAGTGNQPQHF.

The chain has TRBV7-9 and TRBJ2-6; D is ambiguous. Germline V gives CDR1 SEHNR, CDR2 FQNEAQ (reference sequence). The CDR3 is 15 residues long. Trimming stripped 5 bases from V and 4 bases from J, with 12 bases between. As DNA, the CDR3 is TGTGCCAGCAGCCACCCGGGTTCGGGGGCCAACGTCCTGACTTTC. Translating gives CASSHPGSGANVLTF.

The chain joins TRBV2 to TRBJ2-5; 9 bases match TRBD2. There are 15 residues in the CDR3. Germline V gene data show CDR1 as SNHLY and CDR2 as FYNNEI. J lost 1 base, V lost 8 bases, and 8 bases had no gene match. In DNA form, the CDR3 reads TGTGCCAGCGGCCCTAGGACTAGCGTCCAAGAGACCCAGTACTTC. Protein sequence: CASGPRTSVQETQYF. Drawing the rest from reference TRBV2 and TRBJ2-5, the complete variable domain is EPEVTQTPSHQVTQMGQEVILRCVPISNHLYFYWYRQILGQKVEFLVSFYNNEISEKSEIFDDQFSVERPDGSNFTLKIRSTKLEDSAMYFCASGPRTSVQETQYFGPGTRLLVL.

This chain links TRBV19 with TRBJ1-5, with 11 nucleotides matching TRBD1. Germline CDR1 is LNHDA and CDR2 is SQIVND (reference sequence). This CDR3 is built from 17 residues. The V and J ends lost 5 bases and 5 bases, in that order; junction bases with no gene match: 11. CDR3 sequence: CASSAPGQGVGDQPQHF. For the CDR3, the DNA is TGTGCCAGTAGTGCCCCGGGACAGGGGGTCGGAGATCAGCCCCAGCATTTT.

This clonotype was observed a handful of times. The V call is TRBV20-1, the J call TRBJ2-2; 7 positions match TRBD1. The J segment lost 9 bases and the V segment lost 0 bases, leaving 10 bases of the junction unmatched. Germline CDR1 reads DFQATT; CDR2 reads SNEGSKA (reference sequence). The CDR3 is made up of 15 amino acids. CDR3 nucleotides: TGCAGTGCTAGAGATCAGGACCAAGGGGGCCGGGAGCTGTTTTTT. Encoded protein: CSARDQDQGGRELFF.

The gene calls are TRBV30 and TRBJ2-1; D gene ambiguous. The CDR3 length is 12 residues. V lost 2 bases, J lost 7 bases, and 9 bases lay in between. The germline gives CDR1 GTSNPN, CDR2 SVGIG (reference sequence). The CDR3 sequence is CAWSRSENEQFF. The CDR3 DNA reads TGTGCCTGGAGTAGAAGCGAGAATGAGCAGTTCTTC.

The chain links TRBV2 to TRBJ1-5; D call uncertain. The CDR3 runs 15 residues. CDR1 is SNHLY and CDR2 is FYNNEI in the germline V gene. Trimming stripped 6 bases from V and 2 bases from J, with 14 bases between. This CDR3 reads CASSPDPGGNQPQHF. The CDR3 DNA reads as TGTGCCAGCAGCCCGGACCCTGGGGGCAATCAGCCCCAGCATTTT.

The chain uses TRBV20-1 and TRBJ2-3; TRBD1 matches 9 bases. CDR3 size: 13 residues. Germline-derived CDR1 and CDR2 are DFQATT and SNEGSKA (reference sequence). With V trimmed by 6 bases and J by 5 bases, 6 bases remained unmatched. CDR3 amino acids: CSAKTGGVDTQYF. CDR3 DNA: TGCAGTGCCAAGACAGGGGGGGTAGATACGCAGTATTTT.

This clonotype was seen only once. The germline gene is not matched at one end of the junction; a read error may be the cause. V is TRBV6-5 and J is TRBJ2-5; D unclear. CDR1 and CDR2 (germline): MNHEY, SVGAGI. There are 12 residues in the CDR3. The CDR3 DNA reads as TGTGCCAGCAGTAACTCCCCAGAGACCCAGTACTTC. This encodes CASSNSPETQYF.

The rearrangement links TRBV15 to TRBJ2-1, with D perhaps matching TRBD2 (5 bases). Germline V gives CDR1 LNHNV, CDR2 YYDKDF (reference sequence). V lost 1 base and J lost 6, with 10 bases in between. CDR3 length equals 14 residues. CDR3 bases: TGTGCCACCAGCAGAGTAGGTAGCGTCAATGAGCAGTTCTTC. Residues: CATSRVGSVNEQFF.

The chain carries TRBV7-8 and TRBJ2-5, with 8 nucleotides matching TRBD1. Trimming at V came to 1 base and at J to 5 bases, leaving 6 bases not matched to a gene. CDR3 length: 15 amino acids. Germline CDR1 and CDR2: SGHVS and FQNEAQ. Here the CDR3 DNA reads TGTGCCAGCAGCTTAGACAGGGGGGAAGGGGAGACCCAGTACTTC. Protein product: CASSLDRGEGETQYF.